A selection of T cell receptor beta chains follows, all from one sample in a study of regulatory T cells in long-lasting Graves disease. Each CDR3 protein gets one entry after TCRdb re-called the multiplex PCR reads with MiXCR. Of about 530,000 distinct CDR3 sequences in the sample, around 15% were seen once. These data are also associated with another study on T cells in Graves' hyperthyroidism and ophthalmopathy.

Sequencing was performed on peripheral blood mononuclear cells (PBMCs), taken at new diagnosis, from a patient treated with antithyroid drugs. These receptors all stem from a woman aged 40-65 years with Graves disease. Each CDR3 is given with its conserved first and last residue. Each record gives: J gene, D gene, V gene, clone size, CDR3 DNA, CDR3 protein. D genes are given only for firm matches. Size tells how often a clone was seen (once, few, many) or the class of an expanded clone, and some rows leave it out.

TRBJ2-7 | TRBD1 | TRBV12-3/TRBV12-4 | few | TGTGCCAGCAGTTTAAGCACAGGGGTTCGCTACGAGCAGTACTTC | CASSLSTGVRYEQYF
TRBJ2-1 | - | TRBV5-6 | many | TGTGCCAGCAGCTTGTGGGACAATGAGCAGTTCTTC | CASSLWDNEQFF
TRBJ1-6 | - | TRBV7-2 | - | TGTGCCAGCAGCTTCCCAATGGGGGATATTTCACCCCTCCACTTT | CASSFPMGDISPLHF
TRBJ1-2 | TRBD1 | TRBV11-2 | - | TGTGCCAGCTACGGGGTTACAGGGGGCTACTATGGCTACACCTTC | CASYGVTGGYYGYTF
TRBJ2-7 | TRBD2 | TRBV28 | many | TGTGCCAGCAGTAAACAGACGGCGGGGAGGGACGAGCAGTACTTC | CASSKQTAGRDEQYF
TRBJ2-5 | - | TRBV20-1 | - | TGCAGTGCTAAAATCTCGGGGTGGGGACGCCCGCTCCAAGAGACCCAGTACTTC | CSAKISGWGRPLQETQYF
TRBJ2-1 | - | TRBV2 | many | TGTGCCAGCGGGAACAGGGTCGGGCCCTACAATGAGCAGTTCTTC | CASGNRVGPYNEQFF
TRBJ2-3 | - | TRBV20-1 | - | TGCAGTGCTCGGGACCTCCTTTATACGCAGTATTTT | CSARDLLYTQYF
TRBJ2-6 | TRBD1 | TRBV30 | - | TGTGCCTGGAGTCCTCGGACAGGGTTCGGGGCCAACGTCCTGACTTTC | CAWSPRTGFGANVLTF
TRBJ2-1 | - | TRBV12-3/TRBV12-4 | - | TGTGCCAGCAGCCCCGGGCAAGGCTTTTCAAATGAGCAGTTCTTC | CASSPGQGFSNEQFF
TRBJ2-4 | TRBD2 | TRBV3-1 | - | TGTGCCAGCAGCCCGCCAGCGGGGATAGCCAAAAACATTCAGTACTTC | CASSPPAGIAKNIQYF
TRBJ1-1 | - | TRBV2 | many | TGTGCCAGCAGTGAAGAGGTGGGGTACATTCCATGGGACACTGAAGCTTTCTTT | CASSEEVGYIPWDTEAFF
TRBJ2-7 | TRBD1 | TRBV9 | few | TGTGCCAGCATCTTGACAGGGGGCAACGAGCAGTACTTC | CASILTGGNEQYF
TRBJ2-1 | - | TRBV7-8 | many | TGTGCCAGCAGCTTACGGCGGACCTCCTACAATGAGCAGTTCTTC | CASSLRRTSYNEQFF
TRBJ1-1 | - | TRBV5-1 | few | TGCGCCAGCAGCTTGGAGTTCCGAACTGAAGCTTTCTTT | CASSLEFRTEAFF
TRBJ1-1 | - | TRBV19 | few | TGTGCCAGTAGTATAAGTTGGGACACGCGAGTCACTGAAGCTTTCTTT | CASSISWDTRVTEAFF
TRBJ2-2 | - | TRBV10-3 | - | TGTGCCATCAGTGAAGGGGAGTCCAACACCGGGGAGCTGTTTTTT | CAISEGESNTGELFF
TRBJ1-3 | TRBD1 | TRBV2 | many | TGTGCCAGCAGTCAGGACAGGACTCCTTCTGGAAACACCATATATTTT | CASSQDRTPSGNTIYF
TRBJ1-1 | - | TRBV20-1 | few | TGCAGTGCTAGAAGCCTGCCGCGGAGAGGGAACACTGAAGCTTTCTTT | CSARSLPRRGNTEAFF
TRBJ2-2 | - | TRBV7-3 | many | TGTGCCAGCAGCCCGCTGGCGAACACCGGGGAGCTGTTTTTT | CASSPLANTGELFF
TRBJ2-3 | TRBD2 | TRBV29-1 | many | TGCAGCGTTCGGACTAGCGGCACAGATACGCAGTATTTT | CSVRTSGTDTQYF
TRBJ1-6 | - | TRBV20-1 | many | TGCAGTGCTCCGAGGACCGGGTTTGATAATTCACCCCTCCACTTT | CSAPRTGFDNSPLHF
TRBJ2-1 | - | TRBV7-6 | - | TGTGCCAGCAGCCGTTCCAGGGGGGCGGGATCCTACAATGAGCAGTTCTTC | CASSRSRGAGSYNEQFF
TRBJ2-2 | - | TRBV12-5 | few | TGTGCTAGTGGTTTTGGGACACAGAACACCGGGGAGCTGTTTTTT | CASGFGTQNTGELFF
TRBJ2-7 | - | TRBV11-2 | many | TGTGCCAGCAGCTTAGATTACAGGATTCAGTACTTC | CASSLDYRIQYF
TRBJ1-6 | - | TRBV12-3/TRBV12-4 | many | TGTGCCAGTAGTTCACAGATTAATTCACCCCTCCACTTT | CASSSQINSPLHF
TRBJ1-1 | - | TRBV28 | many | TGTGCCAGCAATTTGCTAGCTGGAGAAGCTTTCTTT | CASNLLAGEAFF
TRBJ1-1 | TRBD1 | TRBV18 | - | TGTGCCAGCCGACGGGACAGATCCGTCGGGAACACTGAAGCTTTCTTT | CASRRDRSVGNTEAFF
TRBJ2-5 | TRBD2 | TRBV29-1 | - | TGCAGCGTTGGGCCCCCTGGCGGGGGGGGTGAGACCCAGTACTTC | CSVGPPGGGGETQYF
TRBJ1-2 | TRBD1 | TRBV5-6 | few | TGTGCCAGCAGCTTGGAAGGGACAGGGGCGAGTGGCTACACCTTC | CASSLEGTGASGYTF
TRBJ2-1 | - | TRBV12-3/TRBV12-4 | - | TGTGCCAGCAGCCATTCCAATGAGCAGTTCTTC | CASSHSNEQFF
TRBJ1-6 | TRBD1 | TRBV2 | - | TGTGCCAGCAGGCCCGGGACAGGGTGGGGAAATTCACCCCTCCACTTT | CASRPGTGWGNSPLHF
TRBJ2-2 | TRBD1 | TRBV7-9 | - | TGTGCCAGCAGCGCGACAGGGGGCATGACCGGGGAGCTGTTTTTT | CASSATGGMTGELFF
TRBJ1-6 | - | TRBV3-1 | - | TGTGCCAGCAGCCAAGTTCGGGGGACCCAGGACGGACCCCTCCACTTT | CASSQVRGTQDGPLHF
TRBJ2-7 | TRBD2 | TRBV10-3 | many | TGTGCCATCAGTGAGTCAGGGGCGGGGGGGTCCTCCTACGAGCAGTACTTC | CAISESGAGGSSYEQYF
TRBJ1-4 | - | TRBV4-1 | - | TGCGCCAGCAGCTCTTGGGGGTTGAAAAAACTGTTTTTT | CASSSWGLKKLFF
TRBJ2-3 | TRBD1 | TRBV10-2 | few | TGCGCAGCAGTTAGAGAGGACAGGTCGAGCACAGATACGCAGTATTTT | CAAVREDRSSTDTQYF
TRBJ2-5 | - | TRBV6-1 | many | TGTGCCAGCAGTAGCCCTTCAGTTAGGTCGCACGGAGCGAAAGAGACCCAGTACTTC | CASSSPSVRSHGAKETQYF
TRBJ2-7 | - | TRBV5-1 | many | TGCGCCAGCAGCTTGGGGTGGGGCAGCCCCTACGAGCAGTACTTC | CASSLGWGSPYEQYF
TRBJ1-2 | - | TRBV10-3 | many | TGTGCCATCAGTGAGTCGATAGCGGCAAACTATGGCTACACCTTC | CAISESIAANYGYTF
TRBJ2-7 | TRBD1 | TRBV6-5 | many | TGTGCCAGCAGTTTCCCGGGACAGGCCGAGCAGTACTTC | CASSFPGQAEQYF
TRBJ2-7 | - | TRBV12-3/TRBV12-4 | many | TGTGCCAGCAGTTTACAGCAGGGTCCCTACGAGCAGTACTTC | CASSLQQGPYEQYF
TRBJ1-5 | - | TRBV19 | - | TGTGCCAGTAGTATAGAGGTCCGAAGAGCTAATAGCAATCAGCCCCAGCATTTT | CASSIEVRRANSNQPQHF
TRBJ1-1 | - | TRBV5-1 | few | TGCGCCAGCAGCCCAAAGGAGGGGATCCCGAACACTGAAGCTTTCTTT | CASSPKEGIPNTEAFF
TRBJ2-3 | TRBD1 | TRBV2 | many | TGTGCCAGCAGTGCCCTGGACAGGATAGCAGATACGCAGTATTTT | CASSALDRIADTQYF
TRBJ2-1 | - | TRBV19 | - | TGTGCCAGTAGTACTCCTAACAGGGGCGCGGGGAATGAGCAGTTCTTC | CASSTPNRGAGNEQFF
TRBJ2-7 | - | TRBV7-2 | - | TGTGCCAGCGGCTTAGCTGGAGGTTACTACGAGCAGTACTTC | CASGLAGGYYEQYF
TRBJ2-3 | - | TRBV20-1 | - | TGCAGTGCGGGATCCGGGGGCGCCGGAGATACGCAGTATTTT | CSAGSGGAGDTQYF
TRBJ1-5 | - | TRBV3-1 | - | TGTGCCAGCAGCCGCGGACTAGCGGGGGGCTCGCAAGGAAGTACGCAGCATTTT | CASSRGLAGGSQGSTQHF
TRBJ2-2 | - | TRBV19 | - | TGTGCCAGTAGTCCACTCTCCCCCACCGGGGAGCTGTTTTTT | CASSPLSPTGELFF
TRBJ1-2 | - | TRBV12-3/TRBV12-4 | - | TGTGCCAGCAGTTACGGGACACGCTGGGGTGGCTACACCTTC | CASSYGTRWGGYTF
TRBJ2-6 | - | TRBV29-1 | - | TGCAGCGTTTTCCGGACTGGGGCCAACGTCCTGACTTTC | CSVFRTGANVLTF